The T cell receptor beta chain described here comes from a study of T cells in Graves' hyperthyroidism and ophthalmopathy. The overall study: The blood sample was taken at first diagnosis, before treatment began.

The V gene's germline CDR1 is SGHRS and CDR2 YFSETQ. Trimming cost V 5 bases and J 0 bases, with 19 bases left between them. CDR3 length: 17 amino acids. There were TCR beta CDR3 regions amplified from RNA transcripts. HTBI primers were used for first-round RT-PCR of the TCR CDR3. TCRdb reanalysed the multiplex PCR reads using MiXCR and keeps one entry per CDR3 protein. This table holds 300,000 to 450,000 distinct CDR3 sequences, about 13% found once. There are many counts of this clonotype. Isolation of PBMCs was performed on 8.5 to 10 ml fresh peripheral blood. What was sequenced was blood. The chain links TRBV5-1 to TRBJ2-3; tentatively, D is TRBD2 (7 bases). The source of this sequence is a young woman with Graves' hyperthyroidism. The CDR3 region is CASRWGGAILSTDTQYF. In nucleotides, the CDR3 is TGCGCCAGCAGATGGGGGGGGGCCATACTAAGCACAGATACGCAGTATTTT.